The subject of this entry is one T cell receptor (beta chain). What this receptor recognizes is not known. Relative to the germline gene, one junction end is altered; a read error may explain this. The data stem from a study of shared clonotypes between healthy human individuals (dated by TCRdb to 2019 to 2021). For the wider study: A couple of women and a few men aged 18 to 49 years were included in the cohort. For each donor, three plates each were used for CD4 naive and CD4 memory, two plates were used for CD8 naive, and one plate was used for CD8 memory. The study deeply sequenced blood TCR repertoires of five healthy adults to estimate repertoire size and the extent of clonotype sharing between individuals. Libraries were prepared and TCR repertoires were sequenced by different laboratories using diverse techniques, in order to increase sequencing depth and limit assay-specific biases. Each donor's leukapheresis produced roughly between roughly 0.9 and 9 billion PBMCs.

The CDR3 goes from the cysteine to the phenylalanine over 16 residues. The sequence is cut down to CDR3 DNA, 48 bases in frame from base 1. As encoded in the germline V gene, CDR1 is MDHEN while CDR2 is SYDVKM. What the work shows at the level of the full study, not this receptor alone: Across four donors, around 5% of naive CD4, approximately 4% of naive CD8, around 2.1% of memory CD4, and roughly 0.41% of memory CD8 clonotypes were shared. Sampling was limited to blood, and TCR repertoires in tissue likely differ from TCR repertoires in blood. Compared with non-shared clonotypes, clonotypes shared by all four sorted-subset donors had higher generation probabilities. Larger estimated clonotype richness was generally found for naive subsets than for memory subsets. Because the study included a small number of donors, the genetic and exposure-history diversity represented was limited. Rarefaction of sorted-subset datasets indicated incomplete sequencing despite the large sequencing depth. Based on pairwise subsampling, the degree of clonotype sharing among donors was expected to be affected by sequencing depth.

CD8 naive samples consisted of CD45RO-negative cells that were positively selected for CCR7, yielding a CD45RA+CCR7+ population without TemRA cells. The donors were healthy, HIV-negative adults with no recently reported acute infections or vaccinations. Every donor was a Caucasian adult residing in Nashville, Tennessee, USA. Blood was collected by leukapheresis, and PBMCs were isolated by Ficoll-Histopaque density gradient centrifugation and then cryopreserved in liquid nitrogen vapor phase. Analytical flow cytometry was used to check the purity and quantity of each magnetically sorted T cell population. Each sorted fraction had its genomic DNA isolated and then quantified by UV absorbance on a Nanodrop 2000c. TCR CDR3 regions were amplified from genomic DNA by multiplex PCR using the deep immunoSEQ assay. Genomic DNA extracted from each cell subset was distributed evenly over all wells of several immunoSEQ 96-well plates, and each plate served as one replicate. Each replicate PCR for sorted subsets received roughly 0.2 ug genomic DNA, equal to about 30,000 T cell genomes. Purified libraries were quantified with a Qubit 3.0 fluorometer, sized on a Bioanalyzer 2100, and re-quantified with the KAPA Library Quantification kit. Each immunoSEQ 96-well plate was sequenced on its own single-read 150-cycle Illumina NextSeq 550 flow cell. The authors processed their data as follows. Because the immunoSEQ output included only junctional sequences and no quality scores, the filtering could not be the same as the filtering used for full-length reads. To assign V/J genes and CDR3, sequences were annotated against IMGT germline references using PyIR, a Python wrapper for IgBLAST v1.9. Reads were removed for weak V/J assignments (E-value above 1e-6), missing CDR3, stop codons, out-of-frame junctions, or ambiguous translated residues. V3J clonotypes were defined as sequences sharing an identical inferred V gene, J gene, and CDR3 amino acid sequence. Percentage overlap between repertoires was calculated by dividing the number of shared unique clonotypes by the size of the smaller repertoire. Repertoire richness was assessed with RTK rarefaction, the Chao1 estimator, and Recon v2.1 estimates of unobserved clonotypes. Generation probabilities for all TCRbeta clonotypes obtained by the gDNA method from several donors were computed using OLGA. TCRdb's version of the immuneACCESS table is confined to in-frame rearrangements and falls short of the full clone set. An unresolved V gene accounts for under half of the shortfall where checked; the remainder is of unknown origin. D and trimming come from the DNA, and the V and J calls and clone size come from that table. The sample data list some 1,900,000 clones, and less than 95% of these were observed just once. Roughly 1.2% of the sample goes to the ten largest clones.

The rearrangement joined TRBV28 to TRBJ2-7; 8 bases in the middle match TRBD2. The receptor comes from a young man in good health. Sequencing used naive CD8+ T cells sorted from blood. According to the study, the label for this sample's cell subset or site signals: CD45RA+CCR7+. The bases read TGTGCCAGCAGTCTATGGGTCGGGGGGGTCCCTTACGAGCAGTACTTC. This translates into CASSLWVGGVPYEQYF.